One and the same sample provided the 20 T cell receptor beta chains below, sequenced in a study of beta chain features in type 1 diabetes. The isolated RNA, all of it, was reverse transcribed, so expressed TCRB transcripts were what got sequenced. The method was immunoSEQ multiplex PCR; TCRdb's version includes in-frame clones alone and lacks a portion of them. Among 620,000 or so clones listed, 15% to 18% were seen once. Sample: naive CD4+ T cells from blood. The receptors derive from a man aged 18 to 35 in good health.

This sequence joins TRBV9 and TRBJ2-3; 10 bases are a match to TRBD2. Looked up from germline, CDR1 is SGDLS and CDR2 is YYNGEE. V gave up 0 bases and J gave up 6 bases; unmatched junction bases: 7. CDR3 length: 16 amino acids. CDR3 DNA sequence: TGTGCCAGCAGCGTAGGAGTAGCGGGGGGCAGGGATACGCAGTATTTT. Its protein product is CASSVGVAGGRDTQYF.

In this sample, this clone turned up a few times. This chain joins TRBV23-1 and TRBJ1-5; 9 nucleotides align to TRBD1. TRBV23-1 is designated an ORF whose function remains uncertain. The CDR3 runs 18 residues. V gave up 5 bases and J gave up 5 bases; unmatched junction bases: 16. The CDR3: CASSTPGPMGQGDQPQHF. As DNA, the CDR3 is TGCGCCAGCAGTACTCCCGGCCCTATGGGACAGGGCGATCAGCCCCAGCATTTT.

In DNA form, the CDR3 reads TGTGCCTGGGCAAGAACTGAAGCTTTCTTT. Translation gives CAWARTEAFF. J is TRBJ1-1 and V is TRBV30; D is uncertain. V gave up 5 bases and J gave up 5 bases, with 6 bases separating them. CDR1 and CDR2 (germline): GTSNPN, SVGIG (reference sequence). CDR3 length equals 10 residues.

This chain connects TRBV9 to TRBJ1-1; possibly TRBD1 for D (6 bases). The V gene lost 3 bases and the J gene lost 2 bases, with 11 bases spanning the gap. The CDR3 is 14 amino acids. In germline, CDR1 is SGDLS, CDR2 YYNGEE. The CDR3 coding sequence is TGTGCCAGCAGCGCAACCAGGGGAAACACTGAAGCTTTCTTT. Its translation: CASSATRGNTEAFF.

The chain joins TRBV9 to TRBJ2-5; 8 nucleotides align to TRBD2. Germline assignment: CDR1 SGDLS and CDR2 YYNGEE. This CDR3 is 14 amino acids long. After removal of 3 bases from V and 4 bases from J, the junction contained 5 bases not matched to a gene. In nucleotides, the CDR3 is TGTGCCAGCAGCGCGACTAGCGCTGGAGAGACCCAGTACTTC. It encodes CASSATSAGETQYF.

J is TRBJ2-3 and V is TRBV6-6, with D perhaps matching TRBD1 (6 bases). Trimming pared 8 bases from V and 2 bases from J, leaving 14 bases between. The CDR3 is 14 residues long. CDR1 MNHNY and CDR2 SVGAGI come from the germline V gene (reference sequence). CDR3 amino acids: CASLSGVHTDTQYF. CDR3 nucleotide sequence: TGTGCCAGCTTATCAGGGGTCCACACAGATACGCAGTATTTT.

This clone was counted a few times. The gene calls are TRBV27 and TRBJ1-2, with D maybe TRBD1 (6 bases). In germline, CDR1 is MNHEY, CDR2 SMNVEV (reference sequence). The CDR3 totals 15 residues. Trimming removed 2 bases at V and 2 bases at J, with 12 bases between. The CDR3 here is CASSLIGGQNYGYTF. CDR3 nucleotides: TGTGCCAGCAGTTTAATTGGCGGACAGAACTATGGCTACACCTTC.

In its sample, this clone was seen a few times. This chain joins TRBV11-1 and TRBJ1-6; TRBD1 matches at 9 bases. V gave up 6 bases and J gave up 6 bases; unmatched junction bases: 3. From germline, CDR1 is SGHAT and CDR2 FQDESV (reference sequence). The CDR3 runs 14 residues. CDR3: CASRPGQGNSPLHF. The CDR3 nucleotides are TGTGCCAGCAGACCGGGACAGGGTAATTCACCCCTCCACTTT.

This clone occurred a few times. V gene TRBV30 combines with J gene TRBJ2-6; a possible D gene is TRBD2 (6 bases). Trimming removed 1 base at V and 2 bases at J, with 9 bases between. CDR1 is GTSNPN and CDR2 is SVGIG in the germline V gene (reference sequence). The CDR3 totals 15 residues. The CDR3 nucleotides are TGTGCCTGGAGTGGGCGGAGGGCTGGGGCCAACGTCCTGACTTTC. This translates into CAWSGRRAGANVLTF.

There are a few counts of this clone. CDR3 nucleotides: TGTGCCAGCAGGCTAACGGGAGGCCGGGGCAATGAGCAGTTCTTC. Protein sequence: CASRLTGGRGNEQFF. The rearrangement joins TRBV4-2 to TRBJ2-1; TRBD2 agrees at 7 bases. Germline V lookup: CDR1 LGHNA, CDR2 YNFKEQ. This CDR3 has 15 amino acids. V was clipped by 6 bases and J by 6 bases; unmatched bases: 11.

This chain joins TRBV11-2 and TRBJ1-5; D remains ambiguous. The germline V gene has CDR1 SGHAT and CDR2 FQNNGV. V shed 1 base and J shed 6 bases, with 10 bases lying between them. This CDR3 is built from 14 residues. In DNA form, the CDR3 reads TGTGCCAGCAGCTTAGCTAAGTTTGGTCAGCCCCAGCATTTT. Protein: CASSLAKFGQPQHF.

V usage is TRBV28 and J usage is TRBJ1-5; 7 bases map to TRBD1. The CDR3 sequence is 15 residues long. CDR1 and CDR2 (germline): MDHEN, SYDVKM. V shed 6 bases and J 0 bases; nucleotides not matched to a gene: 5. CDR3 sequence: CASRMTGYSNQPQHF. In nucleotides, the CDR3 is TGTGCCAGCAGAATGACAGGGTATAGCAATCAGCCCCAGCATTTT. Full variable domain (outside the CDR3, taken from reference TRBV28 and TRBJ1-5): DVKVTQSSRYLVKRTGEKVFLECVQDMDHENMFWYRQDPGLGLRLIYFSYDVKMKEKGDIPEGYSVSREKKERFSLILESASTNQTSMYLCASRMTGYSNQPQHFGDGTRLSIL.

This clone was picked up a small number of times. Different DNA sequences within this sample yield the same CDR3. The J gene is TRBJ2-7, the V gene TRBV28, with D hard to call. The CDR3 is 12 residues long. V lost 5 bases and J 4 bases, leaving 9 bases between the germline ends. Germline V gives CDR1 MDHEN, CDR2 SYDVKM. The CDR3 sequence: CASSLPPYEQYF. In DNA, the CDR3 is TGTGCCAGCAGTCTCCCTCCGTACGAGCAGTACTTC.

This sequence joins TRBV6-1 and TRBJ2-5; D may be TRBD1 (5 bases). The CDR3 contains 15 residues. V lost 2 bases, J lost 0 bases, and 10 bases lay in between. Germline V lookup: CDR1 MNHNS, CDR2 SASEGT. CDR3 in DNA: TGTGCCAGCAGTGAAAGGGGCAGCGACCAAGAGACCCAGTACTTC. Translated, it gives CASSERGSDQETQYF.

This chain uses TRBV13 with TRBJ2-2; 10 bases match TRBD2. The V gene end was trimmed by 5 bases and the J gene end by 2 bases; junction bases not matched to a gene: 5. The CDR3 runs 16 residues. From germline, CDR1 is PRHDT and CDR2 FYEKMQ (reference sequence). DNA for the CDR3: TGTGCCAGCAGCACTAGGACTAGCGGTAACACCGGGGAGCTGTTTTTT. Protein sequence: CASSTRTSGNTGELFF. The variable domain in full, with the rest retrieved from reference TRBV13 and TRBJ2-2, is AAGVIQSPRHLIKEKRETATLKCYPIPRHDTVYWYQQGPGQDPQFLISFYEKMQSDKGSIPDRFSAQQFSDYHSELNMSSLELGDSALYFCASSTRTSGNTGELFFGEGSRLTVL.

This clone occurred a few times. CDR3 DNA sequence: TGTGCCAGCAGCTTAGGAGGGACAGATCCGTACGAGCAGTACTTC. Protein: CASSLGGTDPYEQYF. The chain employs TRBV11-3 and TRBJ2-7, with TRBD1 identical over 7 bases. The J segment lost 4 bases and the V segment lost 1 base, leaving 7 bases of the junction unmatched. Germline V lookup: CDR1 SGHNT, CDR2 YENEEA. The CDR3 length is 15 residues.

This clone was observed a handful of times. V gene TRBV6-5 combines with J gene TRBJ1-5, with D perhaps matching TRBD1 (5 bases). V was clipped by 2 bases and J by 5 bases, with 13 bases between them. Germline assignment: CDR1 MNHEY and CDR2 SVGAGI. This CDR3 has 15 amino acids. The CDR3 DNA reads as TGTGCCAGCAGTTACCATTGGGCCAGGGATCAGCCCCAGCATTTT. Its translation: CASSYHWARDQPQHF.

The chain uses TRBV10-3 and TRBJ1-5; 7 bases align to TRBD1. Trimming cost V 8 bases and J 5 bases; bases outside gene matches: 3. The V gene's germline CDR1 is ENHRY and CDR2 SYGVKD. The CDR3 loop spans 12 amino acids. CDR3 sequence: CAISTGDQPQHF. CDR3 nucleotide sequence: TGTGCCATCTCCACAGGGGATCAGCCCCAGCATTTT.

J is TRBJ2-3 and V is TRBV15, with D hard to call. V shed 3 bases and J shed 3 bases, with 19 bases lying between them. The germline gives CDR1 LNHNV, CDR2 YYDKDF (reference sequence). CDR3 size: 17 residues. The CDR3: CATSSPKTQLWTDTQYF. CDR3 DNA: TGTGCCACCAGCAGTCCGAAGACCCAACTCTGGACAGATACGCAGTATTTT.

There are a few counts of this clone. V is TRBV5-1 and J is TRBJ1-1; TRBD1 is a possible D gene (5 bases). The CDR3 runs 15 residues. V shed 2 bases and J shed 0 bases, with 11 bases lying between them. CDR1 is SGHRS, CDR2 YFSETQ, per germline. The DNA for the CDR3 is TGCGCCAGCAGCTTTGCTGACAGTATGAACACTGAAGCTTTCTTT. Translation gives CASSFADSMNTEAFF.